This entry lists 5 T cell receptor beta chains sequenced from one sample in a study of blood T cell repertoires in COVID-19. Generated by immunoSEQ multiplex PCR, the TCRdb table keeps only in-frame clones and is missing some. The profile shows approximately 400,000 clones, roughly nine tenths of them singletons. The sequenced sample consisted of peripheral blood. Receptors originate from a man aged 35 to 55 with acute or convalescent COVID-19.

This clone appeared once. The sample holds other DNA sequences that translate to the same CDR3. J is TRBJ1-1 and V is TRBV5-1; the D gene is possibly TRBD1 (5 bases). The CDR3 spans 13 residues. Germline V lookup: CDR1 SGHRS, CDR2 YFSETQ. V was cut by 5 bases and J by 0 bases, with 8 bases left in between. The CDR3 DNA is TGCGCCAGCAGGCAGGGCCTGAACACTGAAGCTTTCTTT. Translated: CASRQGLNTEAFF.

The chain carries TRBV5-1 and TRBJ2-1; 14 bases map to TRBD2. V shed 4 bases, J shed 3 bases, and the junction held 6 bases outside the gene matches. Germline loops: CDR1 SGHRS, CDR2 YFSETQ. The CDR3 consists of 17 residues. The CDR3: CASSDRLAGGHYNEQFF. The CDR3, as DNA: TGCGCCAGCAGCGACAGACTAGCGGGGGGGCACTACAATGAGCAGTTCTTC.

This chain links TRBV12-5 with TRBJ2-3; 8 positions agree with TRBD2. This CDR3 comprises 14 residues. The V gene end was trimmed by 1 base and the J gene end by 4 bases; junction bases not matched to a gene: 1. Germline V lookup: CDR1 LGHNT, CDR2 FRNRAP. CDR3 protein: CASGLDGGADTQYF. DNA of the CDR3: TGTGCTAGTGGTTTGGACGGGGGGGCAGATACGCAGTATTTT.

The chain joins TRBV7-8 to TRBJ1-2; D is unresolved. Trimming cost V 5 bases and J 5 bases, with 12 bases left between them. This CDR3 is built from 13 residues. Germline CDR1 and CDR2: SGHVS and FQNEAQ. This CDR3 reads CASSPGIRYGYTF. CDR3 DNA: TGTGCCAGCAGCCCGGGGATTCGGTATGGCTACACCTTC.

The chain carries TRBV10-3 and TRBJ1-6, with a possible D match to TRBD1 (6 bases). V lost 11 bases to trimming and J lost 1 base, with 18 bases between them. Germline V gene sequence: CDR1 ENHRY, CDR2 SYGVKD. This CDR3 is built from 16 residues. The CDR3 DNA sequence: TGTGCCCCAAGGGGGAGGGAGAGGTCCTATAATTCACCCCTCCACTTT. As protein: CAPRGRERSYNSPLHF.